The 27 T cell receptor beta chains reported below all come from one sample, sequenced in a study of Graves' ophthalmopathy and Graves' hyperthyroidism. Amplification of TCR beta CDR3 regions used RNA transcripts. First-round RT-PCR relied on HTBI primers, and a second-round multiplex PCR came next. TCRdb re-called the multiplex PCR reads with MiXCR, one entry per CDR3 protein. The table includes hundreds of thousands of distinct CDR3 sequences, roughly 39% detected once. Sequencing was carried out using peripheral blood. These receptors were obtained from an adult man with Graves' ophthalmopathy.

This clonotype was counted many times. The rearrangement uses TRBV10-2 and TRBJ1-4; 8 bases line up with TRBD1. This CDR3 comprises 14 residues. The V gene's germline CDR1 is WSHSY and CDR2 SAAADI. Trimming took 8 bases from V and 5 from J; bases not matched to a gene: 7. The CDR3 region has the DNA TGCGCCAGCCAAACTCGGACAGGGAATGAAAAACTGTTTTTT. This encodes CASQTRTGNEKLFF.

The chain carries TRBV12-3 or TRBV12-4 and TRBJ1-6; 10 bases align to TRBD1. Trimming removed 1 base from V and 8 bases from J; junction bases left unmatched: 5. This CDR3 spans 16 amino acids. The CDR3 sequence: CASSLGDRGGDSPLHF. CDR3 in DNA: TGTGCCAGCAGTTTAGGGGACAGGGGTGGCGATTCACCCCTCCACTTT.

This clonotype was counted only a few times. This rearrangement joins TRBV9 to TRBJ2-2; weak D call: TRBD2 (5 bases). The germline gives CDR1 SGDLS, CDR2 YYNGEE. The V and J ends lost 5 bases and 0 bases respectively, with 11 bases between them. CDR3 size: 15 residues. CDR3 coding DNA: TGTGCCAGCAGTCGGACTGGCTCGAACACCGGGGAGCTGTTTTTT. This gives the protein CASSRTGSNTGELFF.

This clonotype was seen at least ten times. The chain couples TRBV7-2 to TRBJ2-5; D remains ambiguous. Germline lookup yields CDR1 SGHTA and CDR2 FQGNSA. CDR3 length equals 12 residues. Trimming removed 6 bases at V and 5 bases at J, with 10 bases between. The CDR3 region has the DNA TGTGCCAGCAGTTTCCATGGGGAGACCCAGTACTTC. Protein sequence: CASSFHGETQYF.

There are many counts of this clonotype. The rearrangement links TRBV13 to TRBJ2-7, with a possible D match to TRBD1 (6 bases). Trimming took off 3 bases at V and 6 bases at J, with 9 bases between the two ends. This CDR3 has 12 amino acids. The germline V gene encodes CDR1 PRHDT and CDR2 FYEKMQ (reference sequence). CDR3 DNA sequence: TGTGCCAGCAGCTTGGGGGCGCGCGAGCAGTACTTC. As protein: CASSLGAREQYF.

This clonotype appeared many times. The chain combines TRBV19 with TRBJ1-5, with 7 bases aligning to TRBD1. The CDR3 totals 14 residues. Unmatched junction bases numbered 6, after V lost 3 bases and J lost 7 bases. CDR1 is LNHDA and CDR2 is SQIVND in the germline V gene (reference sequence). The CDR3 sequence is CASSMGGGEQPQHF. CDR3 DNA: TGTGCCAGTAGTATGGGAGGGGGCGAACAGCCCCAGCATTTT.

The V and J genes are TRBV14 and TRBJ2-7, with TRBD2 matching over 12 bases. Germline V gene lookup returns CDR1 SGHDN and CDR2 FVKESK. After removal of 2 bases from V and 5 bases from J, the junction contained 10 bases not matched to a gene. The CDR3 contains 17 residues. The CDR3 nucleotides read TGTGCCAGCAGCCAAAACTCCCTTGGACTAGCGGGACACGAGCAGTACTTC. Encoded protein: CASSQNSLGLAGHEQYF.

The genes are TRBV12-3 or TRBV12-4 and TRBJ2-3; D not resolved. Trimming removed 2 bases from V and 11 bases from J, with 14 bases in between. This CDR3 spans 13 amino acids. CDR3: CASSLIGVLGQYF. DNA of the CDR3: TGTGCCAGCAGTTTAATTGGCGTCTTGGGGCAGTATTTT.

The sample holds a few counts of this clonotype. J is TRBJ2-5 and V is TRBV2; D may be TRBD1 or TRBD2 (5 bases each). The germline V gene encodes CDR1 SNHLY and CDR2 FYNNEI. With 3 bases removed from V and 7 bases from J, the gap between germline ends came to 12 bases. CDR3 length: 13 amino acids. The CDR3 DNA follows: TGTGCCAGCAGTGATGTTGGGGGATGGACCCAGTACTTC. It yields the protein CASSDVGGWTQYF.

This clonotype was counted at least ten times. The CDR3 loop is CASILRGVGEAFF. The CDR3 bases are TGTGCCAGCATTCTAAGGGGTGTGGGTGAAGCTTTCTTT. This chain connects TRBV12-3 or TRBV12-4 to TRBJ1-1; weak D call: TRBD1 (5 bases). The CDR3 length is 13 residues. The V end was cut by 7 bases, the J end by 7 bases, with 16 bases between.

This clonotype was recorded a few times. V is TRBV7-3 and J is TRBJ2-2, with TRBD2 matching over 13 bases. CDR1 and CDR2 (germline): SGHTA, FQGTGA. The V gene end was trimmed by 4 bases and the J gene end by 6 bases; junction bases not matched to a gene: 5. The CDR3 has 16 residues. The CDR3 DNA follows: TGTGCCAGCAGCTCCGGGACTAGCGGGACCGCCGGGGAGCTGTTTTTT. It is translated as CASSSGTSGTAGELFF.

This clonotype has only a few counts. V is TRBV4-1 and J is TRBJ1-3; D perhaps matches TRBD1 (6 bases). Germline V CDR1 and CDR2: MGHRA, YSYEKL. V was clipped by 3 bases and J by 0 bases, with 15 bases between them. CDR3 size: 17 residues. Written as DNA, the CDR3 is TGCGCCAGCAGCCATCCTAGGACAGAACGCTCTGGAAACACCATATATTTT. It translates to CASSHPRTERSGNTIYF.

This clonotype was observed at least ten times. The chain has TRBV29-1 and TRBJ2-7, with 7 bases fitting TRBD1. The trim removed 5 bases at V and 2 bases at J, leaving 6 bases unmatched. The CDR3 extends over 13 amino acids. Germline loops: CDR1 SQVTM, CDR2 ANQGSEA. CDR3 protein: CSVSGTDTYEQYF. Written as DNA, the CDR3 is TGCAGCGTTTCCGGGACAGATACCTACGAGCAGTACTTC.

This chain joins TRBV7-3 and TRBJ1-3; D is uncertain. CDR3 length: 18 residues. V was clipped by 5 bases and J by 1 base, with 21 bases between them. CDR1 is SGHTA and CDR2 is FQGTGA in the germline V gene. CDR3 residues: CASSQDKESTISGNTIYF. The CDR3 DNA follows: TGTGCCAGCAGCCAAGATAAGGAGTCGACGATTTCTGGAAACACCATATATTTT.

This clonotype was detected once. At one end, the junction sequence differs from germline, possibly due to a read error. The rearrangement uses TRBV15 and TRBJ2-2; tentatively, D is TRBD1 or TRBD2 (5 bases each). Germline V gene lookup returns CDR1 LNHNV and CDR2 YYDKDF (reference sequence). The CDR3 sequence is 16 residues long. DNA of the CDR3: TGTGCCACCAGCGCTCAGGGTAGCTCGAACACCGGGGAGCTGTCTTGG. Protein product: CATSAQGSSNTGELSW.

This clonotype was seen ten or more times. The rearrangement links TRBV7-9 to TRBJ1-2, with D hard to call. Between the trimmed V and J ends, which lost 3 bases and 7 bases, there was a span of 18 bases. The CDR3 consists of 15 residues. The V gene's germline CDR1 is SEHNR and CDR2 FQNEAQ (reference sequence). The CDR3 DNA reads TGTGCCAGCAGCTTTGAAGTTGGGAGGAAGGGTGGCTACACCTTC. Translating gives CASSFEVGRKGGYTF.

The CDR3: CATSNEGYTGANVLTF. The CDR3 DNA is TGTGCCACCAGCAATGAGGGATATACCGGGGCCAACGTCCTGACTTTC. V is TRBV15 and J is TRBJ2-6; a possible D gene is TRBD2 (5 bases). With 4 bases removed from V and 4 bases from J, the gap between germline ends came to 14 bases. Looked up from germline, CDR1 is LNHNV and CDR2 is YYDKDF (reference sequence). This CDR3 comprises 16 residues. Complete variable domain (other parts from reference TRBV15 and TRBJ2-6): DAMVIQNPRYQVTQFGKPVTLSCSQTLNHNVMYWYQQKSSQAPKLLFHYYDKDFNNEADTPDNFQSRRPNTSFCFLDIRSPGLGDTAMYLCATSNEGYTGANVLTFGAGSRLTVL.

This chain connects TRBV9 to TRBJ1-1; 7 bases align to TRBD1. The ends lost 3 bases at V and 6 bases at J; junction bases unmatched: 8. The CDR3 contains 14 residues. Looked up from germline, CDR1 is SGDLS and CDR2 is YYNGEE. CDR3: CASSAQSGQSEAFF. The DNA of the CDR3 is TGTGCCAGCAGCGCTCAATCGGGACAGTCTGAAGCTTTCTTT. Complete variable domain (other parts from reference TRBV9 and TRBJ1-1): DSGVTQTPKHLITATGQRVTLRCSPRSGDLSVYWYQQSLDQGLQFLIQYYNGEERAKGNILERFSAQQFPDLHSELNLSSLELGDSALYFCASSAQSGQSEAFFGQGTRLTVV.

This clonotype was picked up many times. The chain employs TRBV2 and TRBJ1-5, with 9 bases matching TRBD1. The V segment lost 4 bases and the J segment 2 bases; nucleotides outside the gene matches: 0. Looked up from germline, CDR1 is SNHLY and CDR2 is FYNNEI. The CDR3 has 14 residues. CDR3 sequence (DNA): TGTGCCAGCAGTGGGACAGGGGGCAATCAGCCCCAGCATTTT. This sequence encodes CASSGTGGNQPQHF.

In this sample, this clonotype turned up many times. V gene TRBV7-2 combines with J gene TRBJ1-1; unclear D gene. Germline-derived CDR1 and CDR2 are SGHTA and FQGNSA. The CDR3 length is 11 residues. Trimming left V 5 bases short and J 6 bases short, with 7 bases between. CDR3 amino acids: CASSIEAEAFF. The DNA for the CDR3 is TGTGCCAGCAGCATAGAGGCTGAAGCTTTCTTT.

The chain couples TRBV7-3 to TRBJ2-2, with D perhaps being TRBD1 or TRBD2 (5 bases each). CDR1 is SGHTA, CDR2 FQGTGA, per germline. Trimming shortened V by 1 base and J by 4 bases, and 10 bases separated the two germline ends. The CDR3 has 15 residues. CDR3: CASSLNPGGTGELFF. As DNA, the CDR3 is TGTGCCAGCAGCTTAAATCCTGGGGGCACCGGGGAGCTGTTTTTT. Combining the CDR3 with reference TRBV7-3 and TRBJ2-2 gives the whole variable domain GAGVSQTPSNKVTEKGKYVELRCDPISGHTALYWYRQSLGQGPEFLIYFQGTGAADDSGLPNDRFFAVRPEGSVSTLKIQRTERGDSAVYLCASSLNPGGTGELFFGEGSRLTVL.

CDR3: CASREGGPRQETQYF. Here the CDR3 DNA reads TGTGCCAGCAGGGAGGGAGGGCCTCGCCAAGAGACCCAGTACTTC. V and J are TRBV2 and TRBJ2-5; TRBD2 agrees at 7 bases. The V and J ends lost 6 bases and 1 base, in that order; junction bases with no gene match: 8. Germline V gene data show CDR1 as SNHLY and CDR2 as FYNNEI. The CDR3 extends over 15 amino acids. Supplemented by reference TRBV2 and TRBJ2-5, the full variable domain reads EPEVTQTPSHQVTQMGQEVILRCVPISNHLYFYWYRQILGQKVEFLVSFYNNEISEKSEIFDDQFSVERPDGSNFTLKIRSTKLEDSAMYFCASREGGPRQETQYFGPGTRLLVL.

The V and J genes are TRBV15 and TRBJ1-4; 9 bases map to TRBD1. Per the germline V gene, CDR1 is LNHNV and CDR2 is YYDKDF (reference sequence). J gave up 5 bases and V 3 bases, and 13 bases lay outside the gene matches. The CDR3 consists of 18 residues. This chain's CDR3 is CATSSRRTGGTGNEKLFF. The CDR3 bases are TGTGCCACCAGCAGCCGCCGAACTGGCGGGACAGGGAATGAAAAACTGTTTTTT.

There are many counts of this clonotype. The chain combines TRBV24-1 with TRBJ2-7; TRBD1 is a possible D gene (5 bases). The CDR3 totals 13 residues. The germline CDR1 and CDR2 sequences are KGHDR and SFDVKD. V lost 4 bases, J lost 7 bases, and 13 bases lay in between. The CDR3 DNA follows: TGTGCCACCAGTGAATTAGGGGCCGAAGAGCAGTACTTC. Encoded protein: CATSELGAEEQYF.

J is TRBJ2-5 and V is TRBV2, with D tentatively TRBD1 or TRBD2 (5 bases each). V was pared by 6 bases and J by 5 bases, with 22 bases between. This CDR3 region has 16 residues. The V gene's germline CDR1 is SNHLY and CDR2 FYNNEI. The DNA of the CDR3 is TGTGCCAGCAGCTCCATAGAGCCGGGATGGGACGAGACCCAGTACTTC. Translating it yields CASSSIEPGWDETQYF.

Notes on this clonotype: Without the conserved terminal phenylalanine or tryptophan, this CDR3 likely stems from a read error. The gene calls are TRBV27 and TRBJ1-6; D call uncertain. V was cut by 6 bases and J by 0 bases, with 15 bases left in between. Germline-derived CDR1 and CDR2 are MNHEY and SMNVEV (reference sequence). The CDR3 is 17 amino acids. CDR3 amino acids: CASRPVRWSSYNSPLHY. DNA for the CDR3: TGTGCCAGCAGACCCGTCAGATGGAGCTCCTATAATTCACCCCTCCACTAT.

The chain uses TRBV19 and TRBJ1-4, with a tentative D call TRBD1 (6 bases). The CDR3 loop spans 13 amino acids. V was trimmed by 3 bases and J by 8 bases, leaving 10 bases between them. Germline CDR1 and CDR2: LNHDA and SQIVND (reference sequence). The chain's CDR3 is CASSMGAGEKLFF. Written as DNA, the CDR3 is TGTGCCAGTAGTATGGGGGCGGGCGAAAAACTGTTTTTT.